Included here is one TCR beta chain sequence, with context. The target antigen is unknown. This record belongs to a study of cytomegalovirus exposure and HLA in healthy donors. CDR1 MDHEN and CDR2 SYDVKM come from the germline V gene. V shed 6 bases and J shed 0 bases, with 5 bases lying between them. This CDR3 has 12 residues. In the PCR, 60 Vbeta and 13 Jbeta primers were used. The repertoire was sequenced with immunoSEQ multiplex PCR; TCRdb's copy has only in-frame clones and lacks some. The profile shows over 150,000 clones, about 71% of them singletons. General study findings and limits: Reports indicated that the classifier achieved high specificity and sensitivity in diagnosing cytomegalovirus status. Judged likely to be a sequencing artifact was a cluster of highly shared sequence variants.

The J gene is TRBJ1-1, the V gene TRBV28; D gene uncertain. The sequence was collected from a woman in her 30s in good health and CMV-seronegative. Sequencing used PBMCs. As DNA, the CDR3 is TGTGCCAGCAGGGAGATGAACACTGAAGCTTTCTTT. This codes for CASREMNTEAFF.